Below are 24 T cell receptor beta chains sequenced from a single sample in a study of human T cells and chemical hapten exposure. Time point defined: patch test 3, about 24 weeks after DPC sensitization. The treatment here: therapeutic diphenylcyclopropenone sensitization with weekly scalp DPC. Each CDR3 protein gets one entry after TCRdb re-called the RACE reads with MiXCR. This table has about 97,000 distinct CDR3 sequences, 27% appearing once. The material sequenced was whole blood, taken in connection with sensitization to the hapten diphenylcyclopropenone (DPC). The receptors were sampled from a middle-aged man with alopecia areata. Some clones in this sample may be carry-over from other donors' samples.

The rearrangement joins TRBV6-6 to TRBJ2-7, with TRBD1 matching over 7 bases. The CDR3 runs to 14 residues. After removal of 6 bases from V and 1 base from J, the junction contained 6 bases not matched to a gene. Germline CDR1 and CDR2: MNHNY and SVGAGI (reference sequence). CDR3: CASRGTAISYEQYF. The CDR3, as DNA: TGTGCCAGCAGGGGGACAGCGATTTCCTACGAGCAGTACTTC.

V gene TRBV6-4 combines with J gene TRBJ2-2, with D possibly matching TRBD2 (5 bases). Per the germline V gene, CDR1 is MRHNA and CDR2 is SNTAGT. The V gene lost 6 bases and the J gene lost 5 bases, with 13 bases spanning the gap. CDR3 length: 14 amino acids. In DNA, the CDR3 is TGTGCCAGCAGCGCGGCCGGGGAAACCGGGGAGCTGTTTTTT. This encodes CASSAAGETGELFF.

In its sample, this clonotype was seen a few times. The CDR3 loop reads CASSLGHPGKTEAFF. The CDR3 DNA follows: TGTGCCAGCAGTTTGGGTCACCCGGGAAAGACTGAAGCTTTCTTT. The chain combines TRBV12-3 or TRBV12-4 with TRBJ1-1, with no clear D. Trimming pared 3 bases from V and 5 bases from J, leaving 16 bases between. The CDR3 length is 15 residues.

This clonotype turned up a few times. V usage is TRBV29-1 and J usage is TRBJ2-5; TRBD1 might be the D (6 bases). The CDR3 extends over 15 amino acids. The V end lost 5 bases, the J end lost 5 bases, and 21 bases lay between the germline ends. CDR1 and CDR2 from the germline V gene are SQVTM and ANQGSEA. Here the CDR3 reads CSVRKDRTGWETQYF. In DNA form, the CDR3 reads TGCAGCGTTCGAAAAGACAGAACAGGGTGGGAGACCCAGTACTTC.

The CDR3 region is CASGDTTQETQYF. In nucleotides, the CDR3 is TGTGCCAGCGGAGATACAACGCAAGAGACCCAGTACTTC. The rearrangement uses TRBV28 and TRBJ2-5; D call uncertain. CDR1 and CDR2 (germline): MDHEN, SYDVKM. There are 13 residues in the CDR3. The germline V and J ends were trimmed by 8 bases and 2 bases, with 12 bases remaining between them. Drawing the rest from reference TRBV28 and TRBJ2-5, the complete variable domain is DVKVTQSSRYLVKRTGEKVFLECVQDMDHENMFWYRQDPGLGLRLIYFSYDVKMKEKGDIPEGYSVSREKKERFSLILESASTNQTSMYLCASGDTTQETQYFGPGTRLLVL.

In this sample, this clonotype turned up a few times. The chain employs TRBV5-5 and TRBJ2-1, with D possibly matching TRBD2 (5 bases). The CDR3 is made up of 14 amino acids. The germline CDR1 and CDR2 sequences are SGHKS and YYEKEE (reference sequence). V was clipped by 4 bases and J by 3 bases, with 11 bases between them. CDR3 sequence: CASSLRDIYNEQFF. For the CDR3, the DNA is TGTGCCAGCAGCCTCCGGGATATCTACAATGAGCAGTTCTTC.

This clonotype was recorded a few times. V gene TRBV4-2 combines with J gene TRBJ2-7, with D unclear. The germline V gene encodes CDR1 LGHNA and CDR2 YNFKEQ. Trimming stripped 0 bases from V and 4 bases from J, with 7 bases between. This CDR3 has 13 amino acids. The CDR3 bases are TGTGCCAGCAGCCAAGAAAGCAGGTACGAGCAGTACTTC. Protein sequence: CASSQESRYEQYF.

This clonotype was seen only a few times. The genes are TRBV12-3 or TRBV12-4 and TRBJ1-2; D unclear. With 5 bases removed from V and 1 base from J, the gap between germline ends came to 8 bases. This CDR3 is built from 13 residues. The CDR3 sequence is CASSLKVNYGYTF. CDR3 in DNA: TGTGCCAGCAGTCTCAAAGTTAACTATGGCTACACCTTC.

The chain recombines TRBV10-3 with TRBJ2-7; no definite D call. The germline CDR1 and CDR2 sequences are ENHRY and SYGVKD. V was clipped by 7 bases and J by 0 bases, with 10 bases between them. This CDR3 has 13 amino acids. The CDR3 here is CAIKSGSSYEQYF. The CDR3 bases are TGTGCCATCAAATCCGGTAGCTCCTACGAGCAGTACTTC.

The V call is TRBV7-2, the J call TRBJ2-5, with TRBD2 identical over 8 bases. Trimming at V came to 5 bases and at J to 5 bases, leaving 10 bases not matched to a gene. The CDR3 runs 15 residues. Germline V lookup: CDR1 SGHTA, CDR2 FQGNSA. This chain's CDR3 is CASSPRLAFGETQYF. CDR3 sequence (DNA): TGTGCCAGCAGCCCCCGACTAGCGTTCGGGGAGACCCAGTACTTC.

This clonotype was seen more than once but under ten times. This rearrangement joins TRBV10-3 to TRBJ2-3; tentatively, D is TRBD2 (5 bases). The germline V gene has CDR1 ENHRY and CDR2 SYGVKD. V shed 2 bases and J shed 0 bases, with 12 bases lying between them. The CDR3 is 16 residues long. CDR3 bases: TGTGCCATCAGTGAGCCGTCCGGGGTTAGCACAGATACGCAGTATTTT. Translating it yields CAISEPSGVSTDTQYF.

This clonotype was counted a few times. The V gene is TRBV29-1, the J gene TRBJ2-5; D may be TRBD2 (6 bases). This CDR3 is 12 amino acids long. In germline, CDR1 is SQVTM, CDR2 ANQGSEA. Trimming removed 4 bases from V and 4 bases from J, with 10 bases in between. CDR3 loop: CSVVMGGETQYF. The CDR3 DNA follows: TGCAGCGTTGTTATGGGAGGAGAGACCCAGTACTTC.

This clonotype was picked up a small number of times. V is TRBV9 and J is TRBJ2-3; no clear D gene. Germline V gene sequence: CDR1 SGDLS, CDR2 YYNGEE. Between the trimmed V and J ends, which lost 1 base and 5 bases, there was a span of 5 bases. The CDR3 consists of 12 residues. In nucleotides, the CDR3 is TGTGCCAGCAGCGTAAGTGAAGATACGCAGTATTTT. Translated: CASSVSEDTQYF.

Only a few counts were recorded for this clonotype. The chain carries TRBV12-3 or TRBV12-4 and TRBJ1-4; 8 bases agree with TRBD1. V lost 6 bases and J lost 4; bases outside the gene matches: 7. This CDR3 region has 15 residues. The CDR3 nucleotides are TGTGCCAGCAGGCAGGGGGCAGGATTTAATGAAAAACTGTTTTTT. This translates into CASRQGAGFNEKLFF.

The J gene is TRBJ2-3, the V gene TRBV18, with TRBD2 identical over 9 bases. V was pared by 4 bases and J by 1 base, with 3 bases of the junction left unmatched. Per germline, CDR1 KGHSH and CDR2 LQKENI. The CDR3 is 15 residues long. CDR3 nucleotide sequence: TGTGCCAGCTCACAGGTAGCGGGAGGCACAGATACGCAGTATTTT. Its translation is CASSQVAGGTDTQYF.

This clonotype showed up just a few times. The chain employs TRBV7-2 and TRBJ2-5, with D uncertain. The CDR3 spans 14 residues. Germline loops: CDR1 SGHTA, CDR2 FQGNSA. V was trimmed by 4 bases and J by 3 bases, leaving 12 bases between them. DNA for the CDR3: TGTGCCAGCAGCTCGTATACTACCAAAGAGACCCAGTACTTC. Protein: CASSSYTTKETQYF. The whole variable domain, filled in from reference TRBV7-2 and TRBJ2-5, reads GAGVSQSPSNKVTEKGKDVELRCDPISGHTALYWYRQSLGQGLEFLIYFQGNSAPDKSGLPSDRFSAERTGGSVSTLTIQRTQQEDSAVYLCASSSYTTKETQYFGPGTRLLVL.

V gene TRBV7-9 combines with J gene TRBJ1-5, with a possible D match to TRBD1 (6 bases). CDR1 SEHNR and CDR2 FQNEAQ come from the germline V gene (reference sequence). V lost 0 bases, J lost 4 bases, and 13 bases lay in between. This CDR3 has 16 residues. CDR3 DNA sequence: TGTGCCAGCAGCTTAGCAACAGGGACCGAAAATCAGCCCCAGCATTTT. Amino acid sequence: CASSLATGTENQPQHF.

This clonotype was counted many times. The chain is built from TRBV12-3 or TRBV12-4 and TRBJ2-1; D may be TRBD1 (7 bases). V was pared by 6 bases and J by 13 bases, with 16 bases between. CDR3 size: 12 residues. CDR3 sequence: CASRSGGGGQFF. CDR3 bases: TGTGCCAGCAGGTCTGGTGGAGGGGGCCAGTTCTTC.

V usage is TRBV4-3 and J usage is TRBJ2-1; TRBD2 matches at 7 bases. V dropped 3 bases and J dropped 9; count of bases not matched to a gene: 14. This CDR3 contains 16 residues. Germline CDR1 LGHNA, CDR2 YSLEER. The CDR3 is CASSHLSGLDGTEQFF. CDR3 nucleotide sequence: TGCGCCAGCAGCCACCTTAGCGGGTTGGACGGTACTGAGCAGTTCTTC.

The genes are TRBV5-1 and TRBJ2-2; D call uncertain. Trimming pared 3 bases from V and 4 bases from J, leaving 13 bases between. The CDR3 is made up of 15 amino acids. Germline CDR1 SGHRS, CDR2 YFSETQ. Here the CDR3 reads CASSSGRLGTGELFF. In DNA, the CDR3 is TGCGCCAGCAGCTCTGGACGACTGGGCACCGGGGAGCTGTTTTTT.

This clonotype turned up a few times. The chain combines TRBV10-3 with TRBJ1-3; D unresolved. Germline V gene data show CDR1 as ENHRY and CDR2 as SYGVKD. This CDR3 region has 18 residues. The V gene lost 0 bases and the J gene lost 2 bases, with 17 bases spanning the gap. The CDR3, as DNA: TGTGCCATCAGTGAGTCAGGGCCCAGATACTCGCCTGGAAACACCATATATTTT. Translated: CAISESGPRYSPGNTIYF.

This clonotype was counted many times. The chain has TRBV14 and TRBJ2-7; tentative D call: TRBD2 (6 bases). Deletions cut 3 bases from V and 2 bases from J, with 11 bases between. CDR1 and CDR2 (germline): SGHDN, FVKESK. The CDR3 has 14 residues. CDR3 sequence: CASSQQGGPYEQYF. In DNA, the CDR3 is TGTGCCAGCAGCCAGCAAGGAGGGCCCTACGAGCAGTACTTC. Using reference TRBV14 and TRBJ2-7 for the parts outside the CDR3, the full variable domain is EAGVTQFPSHSVIEKGQTVTLRCDPISGHDNLYWYRRVMGKEIKFLLHFVKESKQDESGMPNNRFLAERTGGTYSTLKVQPAELEDSGVYFCASSQQGGPYEQYFGPGTRLTVT.

The rearrangement joins TRBV6-5 to TRBJ2-2, with 7 bases aligning to TRBD2. The germline V gene encodes CDR1 MNHEY and CDR2 SVGAGI. The CDR3 spans 15 residues. After removal of 6 bases from V and 7 bases from J, the junction contained 11 bases not matched to a gene. The CDR3 nucleotides read TGTGCCAGCAGGCCGAGAACTAGCGCTAGCGGGGAGCTGTTTTTT. Protein: CASRPRTSASGELFF.

This clonotype has just a few counts. This rearrangement joins TRBV7-8 to TRBJ1-1; TRBD1 might be the D (6 bases). Trimming shortened V by 5 bases and J by 6 bases, and 19 bases separated the two germline ends. Germline CDR1 SGHVS, CDR2 FQNEAQ. CDR3 length: 15 residues. The CDR3 nucleotides read TGTGCCAGCAGCCCCCAGGGTCACAGGGACTCTGAAGCTTTCTTT. This translates into CASSPQGHRDSEAFF.